Shown below are 27 T cell receptor beta chains from a single sample sequenced in a study of T cells expressing NK-cell markers. TCRdb reworked the 5' RACE reads into one entry per CDR3 protein, no DNA. The sample totals 450,000 to 600,000 distinct CDR3 sequences; its top ten clones hold about 3.6%. The specimen sequenced was blood T cells: a sorted CD56 or NKG2C T cell subset, CD4+ or CD8+ T cells, or bulk PBMC T cells (not recorded which). The receptors here all came from a man in his late teens or twenties in good health.

The chain links TRBV11-1 to TRBJ2-3; TCRdb selects TRBD2, and the lack of DNA leaves this call unchecked. Germline CDR1 reads SGHAT; CDR2 reads FQDESV (reference sequence). This CDR3 is built from 18 residues. CDR3 amino acids: CASSLAVAGARFTDTQYF.

The chain employs TRBV4-3 and TRBJ1-5. The CDR3 runs 14 residues. Germline V gene lookup returns CDR1 LGHNA and CDR2 YSLEER. The CDR3 spells CASSRARGEGPQHF.

The chain links TRBV7-9 to TRBJ2-7; the D call of TRBD2 rests on TCRdb alone, since no DNA is present to check it. Germline assignment: CDR1 SEHNR and CDR2 FQNEAQ (reference sequence). The CDR3 consists of 15 residues. The CDR3 loop is CASSNPGLAVNEQYF.

This chain links TRBV28 with TRBJ2-2. This CDR3 region has 12 residues. Germline lookup yields CDR1 MDHEN and CDR2 SYDVKM. Here the CDR3 reads CASSVITGELFF.

This chain connects TRBV20-1 to TRBJ2-7; TCRdb names TRBD2, which stays unverified in the absence of DNA. In germline, CDR1 is DFQATT, CDR2 SNEGSKA (reference sequence). The CDR3 extends over 15 amino acids. The CDR3 protein is CSAPALAVPGHEQYF.

The chain has TRBV6-1 and TRBJ2-1; lacking DNA, the TRBD2 call made by TCRdb goes unchecked. This CDR3 contains 15 residues. Germline V lookup: CDR1 MNHNS, CDR2 SASEGT. CDR3 amino acids: CASSGGLASYNEQFF.

The rearrangement uses TRBV25-1 and TRBJ2-3; the D call of TRBD2 rests on TCRdb alone, since no DNA is present to check it. The CDR3 length is 15 residues. Germline V gene sequence: CDR1 MGHDK, CDR2 SYGVNS. CDR3: CASGIAGDRTDTQYF.

V gene TRBV29-1 combines with J gene TRBJ2-5; there is no DNA to check the TCRdb D call of TRBD1. The CDR3 sequence is 13 residues long. CDR1 is SQVTM and CDR2 is ANQGSEA in the germline V gene. The CDR3 reads CSVAGQHQETQYF.

This chain links TRBV7-2 with TRBJ2-1; checking the TCRdb D call of TRBD1 is not possible without DNA. This CDR3 is built from 14 residues. The germline CDR1 and CDR2 sequences are SGHTA and FQGNSA. The CDR3: CASTLVGGVNEQFF.

The chain has TRBV12-3 or TRBV12-4 and TRBJ1-5. CDR3 length equals 15 residues. The CDR3 protein is CASSLMIGGYQPQHF.

The J gene is TRBJ1-3, the V gene TRBV6-1. CDR3 size: 15 residues. Germline loops: CDR1 MNHNS, CDR2 SASEGT. The chain's CDR3 is CASSRTLSSGNTIYF.

The chain recombines TRBV6-2 or TRBV6-3 with TRBJ2-2; the TCRdb D gene call, TRBD1, has no DNA to confirm it. The CDR3 extends over 14 amino acids. Germline CDR1 MNHEY, CDR2 SVGEGT. CDR3: CASSFWDSTGELFF.

The chain employs TRBV13 and TRBJ2-3; TCRdb proposes TRBD2, but this gene call is untestable without DNA. The CDR3 runs to 20 residues. CDR1 and CDR2 from the germline V gene are PRHDT and FYEKMQ (reference sequence). The CDR3 here is CASSAYTRTSGRRGTDTQYF. The full variable domain, its missing parts supplied by reference TRBV13 and TRBJ2-3, is AAGVIQSPRHLIKEKRETATLKCYPIPRHDTVYWYQQGPGQDPQFLISFYEKMQSDKGSIPDRFSAQQFSDYHSELNMSSLELGDSALYFCASSAYTRTSGRRGTDTQYFGPGTRLTVL.

The V and J genes are TRBV20-1 and TRBJ2-1; the D call from TCRdb, TRBD2, cannot be confirmed without DNA. Germline values: CDR1 DFQATT, CDR2 SNEGSKA (reference sequence). The CDR3 is made up of 16 amino acids. The CDR3 here is CSARVASRGAGDEQFF.

V gene TRBV12-3 or TRBV12-4 combines with J gene TRBJ2-3; the D call from TCRdb, TRBD1, cannot be confirmed without DNA. The CDR3 spans 16 residues. CDR3 protein: CASSPTPRGFTDTQYF.

The chain joins TRBV6-5 to TRBJ2-1; there is no DNA to check the TCRdb D call of TRBD2. Germline lookup yields CDR1 MNHEY and CDR2 SVGAGI. The CDR3 sequence is 15 residues long. This CDR3 is CASSYSRDLGNEQFF.

V is TRBV7-9 and J is TRBJ1-4; the TCRdb D gene call, TRBD1, has no DNA to confirm it. This CDR3 region has 14 residues. Germline V gene lookup returns CDR1 SEHNR and CDR2 FQNEAQ (reference sequence). The CDR3 sequence is CASSERQYNEKLFF.

J is TRBJ1-3 and V is TRBV20-1; no DNA is available, so the TRBD1 call from TCRdb remains unchecked. The CDR3 runs 15 residues. Germline CDR1 reads DFQATT; CDR2 reads SNEGSKA (reference sequence). CDR3 sequence: CSARGPGVSGNTIYF.

The chain employs TRBV28 and TRBJ2-3; TCRdb selects TRBD2, and the lack of DNA leaves this call unchecked. Per germline, CDR1 MDHEN and CDR2 SYDVKM. There are 15 residues in the CDR3. CDR3: CASSVSGSRTDTQYF.

The V and J genes are TRBV18 and TRBJ2-7; as DNA is missing, the TRBD1 call by TCRdb cannot be tested. Germline V CDR1 and CDR2: KGHSH, LQKENI. The CDR3 has 14 residues. This CDR3 is CASSIQTGFYEQYF.

The genes are TRBV7-8 and TRBJ1-1; the D gene TCRdb calls, TRBD1, cannot be checked with no DNA. The CDR3 spans 15 residues. Per the germline V gene, CDR1 is SGHVS and CDR2 is FQNEAQ. The CDR3 here is CASSSLGQLNTEAFF.

The rearrangement links TRBV24-1 to TRBJ1-2; TCRdb indicates TRBD1, and absent DNA this call remains unverified. CDR1 KGHDR and CDR2 SFDVKD come from the germline V gene. CDR3 length: 14 amino acids. CDR3 amino acids: CATSEWDRDYGYTF.

This rearrangement joins TRBV5-5 to TRBJ1-2; TCRdb gives TRBD1 as the D gene, but with no DNA this cannot be confirmed. Germline CDR1 SGHKS, CDR2 YYEKEE (reference sequence). CDR3 size: 13 residues. CDR3 region: CASSGQENYGYTF.

V usage is TRBV29-1 and J usage is TRBJ2-1; TCRdb designates TRBD2, a call that cannot be tested without DNA. Germline values: CDR1 SQVTM, CDR2 ANQGSEA. The CDR3 has 15 residues. The CDR3 here is CSVTTTSGPYNEQFF.

The rearrangement uses TRBV27 and TRBJ2-1; the TCRdb D gene call, TRBD1, has no DNA to confirm it. The CDR3 runs to 14 residues. The germline gives CDR1 MNHEY, CDR2 SMNVEV (reference sequence). This chain's CDR3 is CASGGEGEGRKQFF.

The V gene is TRBV30, the J gene TRBJ1-5. The germline V gene has CDR1 GTSNPN and CDR2 SVGIG (reference sequence). CDR3 length equals 14 residues. The CDR3 sequence is CALGSKPSNQPQHF.

The V and J genes are TRBV4-2 and TRBJ1-1; TCRdb reports TRBD1, a call that lacks DNA to check it against. Germline values: CDR1 LGHNA, CDR2 YNFKEQ. The length of the CDR3 is 14 residues. CDR3 sequence: CASSRVQGNTEAFF.